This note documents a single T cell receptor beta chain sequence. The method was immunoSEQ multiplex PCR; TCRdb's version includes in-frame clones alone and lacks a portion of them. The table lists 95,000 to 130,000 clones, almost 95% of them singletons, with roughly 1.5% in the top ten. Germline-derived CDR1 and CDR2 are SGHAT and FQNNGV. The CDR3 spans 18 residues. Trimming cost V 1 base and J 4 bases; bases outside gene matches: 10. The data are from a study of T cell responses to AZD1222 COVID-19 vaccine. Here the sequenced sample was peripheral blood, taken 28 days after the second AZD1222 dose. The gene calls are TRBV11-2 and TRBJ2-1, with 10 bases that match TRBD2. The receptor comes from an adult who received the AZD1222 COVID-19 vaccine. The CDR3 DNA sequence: TGTGCCAGCAGCTTAGCCCGGGGTGGAGCGGGAGGGTACAATGAGCAGTTCTTC. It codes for CASSLARGGAGGYNEQFF.